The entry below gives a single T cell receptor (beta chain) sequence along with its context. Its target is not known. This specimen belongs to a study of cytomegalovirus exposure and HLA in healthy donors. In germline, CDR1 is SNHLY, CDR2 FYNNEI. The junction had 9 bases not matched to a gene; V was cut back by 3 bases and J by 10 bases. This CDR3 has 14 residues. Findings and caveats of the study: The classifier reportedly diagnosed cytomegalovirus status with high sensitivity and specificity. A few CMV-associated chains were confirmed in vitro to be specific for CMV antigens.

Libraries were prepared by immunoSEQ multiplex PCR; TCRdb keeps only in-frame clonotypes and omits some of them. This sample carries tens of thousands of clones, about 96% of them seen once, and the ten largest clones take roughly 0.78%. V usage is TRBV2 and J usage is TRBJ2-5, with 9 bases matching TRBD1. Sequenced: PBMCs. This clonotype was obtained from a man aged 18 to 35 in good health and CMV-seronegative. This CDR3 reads CASSDGTGLGGQYF. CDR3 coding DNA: TGTGCCAGCAGTGACGGGACAGGGTTAGGGGGCCAGTACTTC.